These 10 T cell receptor beta chains share one sample of origin, sequenced in a study of shared clonotypes between healthy human individuals (dated by TCRdb to 2020 to 2021). The receptor library was made with the immunoSEQ multiplex PCR assay. TCRdb re-hosts the immuneACCESS table, in-frame sequences only. Its copies lack some clones; in the studies checked, an unresolved V gene accounts for under half of them, and the cause for the rest is not known. The sample includes around 1,100,000 clones, with roughly 80% observed a single time. The ten biggest clones cover roughly 0.82% of the sample. Sequencing was performed on memory CD4+ T cells from PBMCs. The cell subset or site label here, explained by the study, means: CD45RA-negative fraction. The source of these receptors is a man younger than 30 in good health. Some clones in this sample may be carry-over from other donors' samples.

Turning to this clone: The same CDR3 also results from other DNA sequences found in this sample. The V gene is TRBV10-2, the J gene TRBJ1-1, with D unclear. Germline V gives CDR1 WSHSY, CDR2 SAAADI. The V gene lost 3 bases and the J gene lost 0 bases, with 5 bases spanning the gap. The CDR3 totals 13 residues. The CDR3 is CASSDNLNTEAFF. Here the CDR3 DNA reads TGCGCCAGCAGTGACAACCTGAACACTGAAGCTTTCTTT.

The rearrangement joins TRBV5-1 to TRBJ1-1; D gene unclear. V gave up 4 bases and J gave up 0 bases, with 19 bases separating them. This CDR3 has 17 residues. Germline V gene data show CDR1 as SGHRS and CDR2 as YFSETQ. CDR3 region: CASSPFGLTIVNTEAFF. The CDR3 nucleotides read TGCGCCAGCAGCCCCTTTGGGCTGACAATTGTGAACACTGAAGCTTTCTTT.

Comments on this clone: Other nucleotide sequences from this sample produce the same CDR3. The rearrangement links TRBV28 to TRBJ1-1, with D possibly TRBD1 on 5 matching bases. This CDR3 has 14 amino acids. The germline CDR1 and CDR2 sequences are MDHEN and SYDVKM. Trimming removed 5 bases at V and 0 bases at J, with 10 bases between. The CDR3 loop reads CASSLDRMNTEAFF. DNA of the CDR3: TGTGCCAGCAGTCTCGACAGAATGAACACTGAAGCTTTCTTT.

This clone was detected once. The V and J genes are TRBV28 and TRBJ2-7; TRBD1 aligns across 12 bases. There are 15 residues in the CDR3. Germline-derived CDR1 and CDR2 are MDHEN and SYDVKM. With 5 bases clipped from V and 5 bases from J, the junction kept 7 bases outside the gene matches. The CDR3 DNA reads as TGTGCCAGCAGTACCTCCGGGACAGGGGGCCACGAGCAGTACTTC. Translation gives CASSTSGTGGHEQYF.

The CDR3 DNA reads as TGTGCCAGCAGCCCCCAAGGGACAGTCGCCTACAATGAGCAGTTCTTC. This sequence encodes CASSPQGTVAYNEQFF. V is TRBV9 and J is TRBJ2-1, with 7 bases aligning to TRBD1. Germline V CDR1 and CDR2: SGDLS, YYNGEE. Trimming at V came to 4 bases and at J to 2 bases, leaving 9 bases not matched to a gene. CDR3 length: 16 amino acids.

Of note for this clone: The identical CDR3 is also encoded by other nucleotide sequences in the sample. The genes are TRBV28 and TRBJ1-1, with unresolved D. CDR3 length: 13 amino acids. V lost 2 bases and J lost 4, with 8 bases in between. Germline V gene data show CDR1 as MDHEN and CDR2 as SYDVKM. The CDR3 sequence: CASSLRGGTEAFF. The CDR3 DNA follows: TGTGCCAGCAGTTTACGAGGTGGCACTGAAGCTTTCTTT.

The rearrangement joins TRBV5-1 to TRBJ2-7, with TRBD2 identical over 13 bases. Germline assignment: CDR1 SGHRS and CDR2 YFSETQ. The CDR3 is 16 residues long. Losses at the gene ends were 3 bases for V and 4 bases for J; bases not matched to a gene: 7. The CDR3 nucleotides read TGCGCCAGCAGCTCAGGGACTAGCGGGAATGGGTACGAGCAGTACTTC. As protein: CASSSGTSGNGYEQYF.

The chain couples TRBV7-9 to TRBJ1-1, with D perhaps matching TRBD1 (5 bases). The V end was cut by 3 bases, the J end by 6 bases, with 14 bases between. The CDR3 runs to 14 residues. Germline assignment: CDR1 SEHNR and CDR2 FQNEAQ (reference sequence). The CDR3 here is CASSFDSGYPEAFF. The CDR3, as DNA: TGTGCCAGCAGCTTTGACAGTGGGTATCCTGAAGCTTTCTTT.

V usage is TRBV28 and J usage is TRBJ2-3; 10 bases fit TRBD2. The V and J ends lost 6 bases and 0 bases, in that order; junction bases with no gene match: 0. The CDR3 has 14 amino acids. Per the germline V gene, CDR1 is MDHEN and CDR2 is SYDVKM. The CDR3 region has the DNA TGTGCCAGCAGACTAGCGGGAAGCACAGATACGCAGTATTTT. Translated, it gives CASRLAGSTDTQYF.

V is TRBV19 and J is TRBJ2-2; D perhaps matches TRBD1 (5 bases). This CDR3 spans 13 amino acids. V was trimmed by 5 bases and J by 6 bases, leaving 10 bases between them. CDR1 is LNHDA, CDR2 SQIVND, per germline (reference sequence). The CDR3, as DNA: TGTGCCAGTAGTCCCCAACAGGCCGGGGAGCTGTTTTTT. Encoded protein: CASSPQQAGELFF.